Following are 30 T cell receptor beta chains from one sample sequenced in a study of graft-versus-host responses after intestinal transplantation (dated by TCRdb to the early 2020s). Libraries were prepared through the immunoSEQ multiplex PCR assay. The source is immuneACCESS, and TCRdb retained only in-frame sequences with V and J called. Part of the clones is not carried over; for the studies checked, unresolved V genes explain less than half of this, and the remainder is unexplained. The sample table records tens of thousands of clones; roughly 84% of these occur just once. The ten largest account for over 7% of the sample. Their target antigens are unknown. The time point label, as the study defines it: cells obtained before transplantation from donor or recipient. Material: unstimulated CD8+ T cells sorted from spleen or lymph node cells, obtained before transplant. The receptors here all came from a human donor who was the organ donor for an intestinal transplant.

In this sample, this clone turned up many times. The chain has TRBV4-2 and TRBJ2-1, with D possibly TRBD2 on 6 matching bases. The CDR3 spans 16 residues. Trimming left V 3 bases short and J 2 bases short, with 14 bases between. Germline V gene data show CDR1 as LGHNA and CDR2 as YNFKEQ. CDR3 nucleotide sequence: TGTGCCAGCAGCCAGACTGGCGGGGACCCCTACAATGAGCAGTTCTTC. It translates to CASSQTGGDPYNEQFF.

This clone appeared a single time. The chain is built from TRBV5-5 and TRBJ2-7, with D tentatively TRBD1 (7 bases). CDR1 and CDR2 from the germline V gene are SGHKS and YYEKEE (reference sequence). This CDR3 is built from 14 residues. V dropped 3 bases and J dropped 3 bases, with 13 bases sitting between them. CDR3 sequence (DNA): TGTGCCAGCAGCTGGGGGGACAGCAACTACGAGCAGTACTTC. It codes for CASSWGDSNYEQYF.

The chain is built from TRBV5-4 and TRBJ2-3, with TRBD1 matching 9 bases. Germline V gives CDR1 SGHNT, CDR2 YYREEE (reference sequence). The V segment lost 0 bases and the J segment 6 bases; nucleotides outside the gene matches: 5. This CDR3 comprises 15 residues. CDR3 DNA sequence: TGTGCCAGCAGCTTGGAACAGGGGGCCGCCGATACGCAGTATTTT. Translating gives CASSLEQGAADTQYF.

The chain has TRBV4-1 and TRBJ1-1; weak D call: TRBD1 (5 bases). Germline lookup yields CDR1 MGHRA and CDR2 YSYEKL. The CDR3 length is 16 residues. Between the trimmed V and J ends, which lost 0 bases and 0 bases, there was a span of 11 bases. This CDR3 is CASSQEGARLNTEAFF. The CDR3 DNA reads as TGCGCCAGCAGCCAAGAAGGGGCACGGTTGAACACTGAAGCTTTCTTT.

The chain uses TRBV11-2 and TRBJ1-4; TRBD1 aligns across 8 bases. The CDR3 length is 15 residues. V shed 5 bases and J 7 bases; nucleotides not matched to a gene: 9. Looked up from germline, CDR1 is SGHAT and CDR2 is FQNNGV. CDR3 region: CASSLRGRGVEKLFF. The DNA of the CDR3 is TGTGCCAGCAGCCTCAGGGGGCGCGGGGTTGAAAAACTGTTTTTT. The whole variable domain, filled in from reference TRBV11-2 and TRBJ1-4, reads EAGVAQSPRYKIIEKRQSVAFWCNPISGHATLYWYQQILGQGPKLLIQFQNNGVVDDSQLPKDRFSAERLKGVDSTLKIQPAKLEDSAVYLCASSLRGRGVEKLFFGSGTQLSVL.

The V call is TRBV5-8, the J call TRBJ2-6; D gene unclear. Germline V gene data show CDR1 as SGHTS and CDR2 as YDEGEE. This CDR3 is built from 18 residues. V was trimmed by 0 bases and J by 0 bases, leaving 13 bases between them. CDR3 nucleotide sequence: TGTGCCAGCAGCTTGGTGTGGGTCAGAAGCTCTGGGGCCAACGTCCTGACTTTC. Residues: CASSLVWVRSSGANVLTF.

The J gene is TRBJ2-3, the V gene TRBV5-1, with D possibly matching TRBD1 (5 bases). V was pared by 1 base and J by 6 bases, with 12 bases between. The CDR3 covers 14 residues. Germline V gene data show CDR1 as SGHRS and CDR2 as YFSETQ. In nucleotides, the CDR3 is TGCGCCAGCAGCTTGCGTTTCAGGGTTGATACGCAGTATTTT. This codes for CASSLRFRVDTQYF.

The chain couples TRBV20-1 to TRBJ2-7, with TRBD1 matching 7 bases. The CDR3 loop spans 11 amino acids. J lost 6 bases, V lost 6 bases, and 5 bases had no gene match. Germline CDR1 and CDR2: DFQATT and SNEGSKA (reference sequence). CDR3 amino acids: CSAKTGREQYF. DNA of the CDR3: TGCAGTGCAAAGACAGGGCGCGAGCAGTACTTC.

A note on this clone: Germline and junction disagree at one end, which may indicate a read error. The chain carries TRBV5-4 and TRBJ2-1; D is ambiguous. The length of the CDR3 is 17 residues. In germline, CDR1 is SGHNT, CDR2 YYREEE (reference sequence). The CDR3 spells CASTLENPDRSYNEQFF. The CDR3 nucleotides read TGTGCCAGCACCTTGGAAAATCCAGATCGCTCCTACAATGAGCAGTTCTTC.

The rearrangement joins TRBV27 to TRBJ2-7, with TRBD1 identical over 7 bases. The CDR3 sequence is 15 residues long. The V and J ends lost 6 bases and 6 bases, in that order; junction bases with no gene match: 14. Germline V CDR1 and CDR2: MNHEY, SMNVEV (reference sequence). The CDR3 loop is CASRPLTGFASEQYF. In DNA, the CDR3 is TGTGCCAGCAGACCCCTGACAGGGTTTGCTTCCGAGCAGTACTTC.

This clone was found once. This chain's CDR3 is CASSLAGSSFDQPQHF. The CDR3 DNA sequence: TGTGCCAGCAGCTTGGCTGGCAGCTCCTTTGATCAGCCCCAGCATTTT. V gene TRBV5-6 combines with J gene TRBJ1-5; D unresolved. This CDR3 is built from 16 residues. Germline-derived CDR1 and CDR2 are SGHDT and YYEEEE. Deletions cut 0 bases from V and 5 bases from J, with 15 bases between.

The gene calls are TRBV4-1 and TRBJ1-1, with 9 bases matching TRBD1. Trimming removed 4 bases from V and 4 bases from J; junction bases left unmatched: 16. The CDR3 contains 18 residues. The germline CDR1 and CDR2 sequences are MGHRA and YSYEKL. The CDR3 DNA is TGCGCCAGCAGCCTAAGAACCTTGTTGACAGGGGGTATCACTGAAGCTTTCTTT. Its translation: CASSLRTLLTGGITEAFF.

This rearrangement joins TRBV2 to TRBJ1-1; the match to TRBD1 covers 10 bases. J lost 4 bases, V lost 8 bases, and 4 bases had no gene match. CDR3 length: 13 residues. Germline values: CDR1 SNHLY, CDR2 FYNNEI. The CDR3 reads CASGTGVSTEAFF. CDR3 bases: TGTGCCAGCGGGACAGGGGTAAGCACTGAAGCTTTCTTT.

The gene calls are TRBV27 and TRBJ2-7, with D possibly TRBD1 on 5 matching bases. The ends were cut back, 2 bases at V and 7 bases at J, with 6 bases in the middle. Germline V gives CDR1 MNHEY, CDR2 SMNVEV (reference sequence). The CDR3 is 11 amino acids. For the CDR3, the DNA is TGTGCCAGCAGTTTAGGGGCGGAGCAGTACTTC. Protein sequence: CASSLGAEQYF.

The table lists this clone with a few counts. The gene calls are TRBV6-1 and TRBJ2-1, with no clear D. Looked up from germline, CDR1 is MNHNS and CDR2 is SASEGT. The CDR3 is made up of 10 amino acids. In nucleotides, the CDR3 is TGTGTTGCAGGCTACAATGAGCAGTTCTTC. Translation gives CVAGYNEQFF.

The chain uses TRBV5-6 and TRBJ1-1; unclear D gene. V shed 6 bases and J shed 1 base, with 10 bases lying between them. Germline CDR1 and CDR2: SGHDT and YYEEEE. The CDR3 consists of 13 residues. CDR3 in amino acids: CASNYRGNTEAFF. CDR3 coding DNA: TGTGCCAGCAACTACCGGGGGAACACTGAAGCTTTCTTT.

Regarding this clone: No conserved phenylalanine or tryptophan is present at the end of the CDR3, so a read error is the likely explanation. No DNA is shown, since the ends of the CDR3 on it are uncertain; the CDR3 is the one TCRdb lists. The chain employs TRBV9 and TRBJ2-7; the D call of TRBD1 is as the table states it, not checked on the DNA. From germline, CDR1 is SGDLS and CDR2 YYNGEE. The CDR3 comprises 8 residues, both ends counted. This CDR3 is CASTHVSI.

This clone was seen only once. The gene calls are TRBV27 and TRBJ1-1; weak D call: TRBD1 (6 bases). The CDR3 runs 14 residues. V lost 5 bases and J 2 bases, leaving 12 bases between the germline ends. Germline V CDR1 and CDR2: MNHEY, SMNVEV (reference sequence). In DNA form, the CDR3 reads TGTGCCAGCAGTCTTGGACAGACAAACACTGAAGCTTTCTTT. Amino acid sequence: CASSLGQTNTEAFF.

This chain connects TRBV5-1 to TRBJ2-5; D is tentatively TRBD1 or TRBD2 (5 bases each). The V end was cut by 2 bases, the J end by 11 bases, with 13 bases between. Germline CDR1 reads SGHRS; CDR2 reads YFSETQ. The length of the CDR3 is 12 residues. CDR3 region: CASSFRGVEQYF. The CDR3 DNA sequence: TGCGCCAGCAGCTTCCGAGGGGTGGAGCAGTACTTC.

The V call is TRBV7-9, the J call TRBJ1-2; TRBD1 aligns across 11 bases. Germline CDR1 SEHNR, CDR2 FQNEAQ (reference sequence). V trimming: 0 bases; J trimming: 2 bases; junction bases outside the gene matches: 11. The CDR3 contains 19 residues. The DNA of the CDR3 is TGTGCCAGCAGCTTAGCCGTTCTCGGGACAGGGGGGGGCAACTATGGCTACACCTTC. Amino acids: CASSLAVLGTGGGNYGYTF. Complete variable domain (other parts from reference TRBV7-9 and TRBJ1-2): DTGVSQNPRHKITKRGQNVTFRCDPISEHNRLYWYRQTLGQGPEFLTYFQNEAQLEKSRLLSDRFSAERPKGSFSTLEIQRTEQGDSAMYLCASSLAVLGTGGGNYGYTFGSGTRLTVV.

The chain uses TRBV19 and TRBJ2-1; D is uncertain. With 2 bases removed from V and 6 bases from J, the gap between germline ends came to 2 bases. CDR1 LNHDA and CDR2 SQIVND come from the germline V gene (reference sequence). The CDR3 consists of 11 residues. The CDR3 sequence: CASSISNEQFF. The CDR3 nucleotides are TGTGCCAGTAGTATAAGCAATGAGCAGTTCTTC.

The chain is built from TRBV9 and TRBJ1-5; 8 bases line up with TRBD1. Trimming cost V 3 bases and J 3 bases; bases outside gene matches: 2. Germline CDR1 and CDR2: SGDLS and YYNGEE. The length of the CDR3 is 14 residues. This chain's CDR3 is CASSGTGINQPQHF. Here the CDR3 DNA reads TGTGCCAGCAGCGGGACAGGGATCAATCAGCCCCAGCATTTT. Based on the CDR3 plus reference TRBV9 and TRBJ1-5, the full variable domain is DSGVTQTPKHLITATGQRVTLRCSPRSGDLSVYWYQQSLDQGLQFLIQYYNGEERAKGNILERFSAQQFPDLHSELNLSSLELGDSALYFCASSGTGINQPQHFGDGTRLSIL.

The J gene is TRBJ2-7, the V gene TRBV7-9, with 12 bases that match TRBD2. J was trimmed by 7 bases and V by 4 bases; bases with no gene match: 5. Germline-derived CDR1 and CDR2 are SEHNR and FQNEAQ (reference sequence). The CDR3 totals 14 residues. The CDR3 here is CASSSNGLAGEQYF. The CDR3 DNA reads as TGTGCCAGCAGCTCAAACGGACTAGCGGGGGAGCAGTACTTC. The full variable domain, rest sourced from reference TRBV7-9 and TRBJ2-7, is DTGVSQNPRHKITKRGQNVTFRCDPISEHNRLYWYRQTLGQGPEFLTYFQNEAQLEKSRLLSDRFSAERPKGSFSTLEIQRTEQGDSAMYLCASSSNGLAGEQYFGPGTRLTVT.

In regard to this clone: Other DNA sequences in this sample translate to the same CDR3. This chain connects TRBV5-1 to TRBJ1-1; D unresolved. From germline, CDR1 is SGHRS and CDR2 YFSETQ. Trimming removed 0 bases from V and 5 bases from J, with 2 bases in between. The CDR3 consists of 11 residues. The CDR3 reads CASSLGTEAFF. Written as DNA, the CDR3 is TGCGCCAGCAGCTTGGGAACTGAAGCTTTCTTT.

V is TRBV19 and J is TRBJ1-1, with TRBD1 matching over 7 bases. V lost 4 bases and J lost 3; bases outside the gene matches: 5. This CDR3 is built from 14 residues. CDR1 is LNHDA, CDR2 SQIVND, per germline (reference sequence). For the CDR3, the DNA is TGTGCCAGTAGTACCCAGGGGGGGGACACTGAAGCTTTCTTT. Protein sequence: CASSTQGGDTEAFF.

A word on this clone: The junction does not match germline at one end; this may be a read error. The J gene is TRBJ1-1, the V gene TRBV6-5; possible D gene TRBD1, 5 bases. The CDR3 extends over 12 amino acids. Germline V gives CDR1 MNHEY, CDR2 SVGAGI. CDR3 DNA: TGTGCCTGCAGGGTCGGTGCGACTGAAGCTTTCTTT. It encodes CACRVGATEAFF.

This clone has just a few counts. The chain combines TRBV28 with TRBJ2-7; D not resolved. CDR1 is MDHEN, CDR2 SYDVKM, per germline. The ends were cut back, 7 bases at V and 4 bases at J, with 14 bases in the middle. The CDR3 sequence is 13 residues long. In DNA form, the CDR3 reads TGTGCCAGCAAGCTTCCCGGGCGTTACGAGCAGTACTTC. Translated: CASKLPGRYEQYF.

The gene calls are TRBV29-1 and TRBJ1-2, with D perhaps TRBD1 (6 bases). The CDR3 is made up of 15 amino acids. The V end lost 6 bases, the J end lost 0 bases, and 17 bases lay between the germline ends. CDR1 SQVTM and CDR2 ANQGSEA come from the germline V gene. In DNA form, the CDR3 reads TGCAGCGTCACGCTTCTAGGGGGTCCTAACTATGGCTACACCTTC. This gives the protein CSVTLLGGPNYGYTF.

The rearrangement joins TRBV5-1 to TRBJ2-5, with D tentatively TRBD1 or TRBD2 (5 bases each). Germline CDR1 is SGHRS and CDR2 is YFSETQ. The CDR3 sequence is 14 residues long. V lost 4 bases and J lost 5, with 15 bases in between. Written as DNA, the CDR3 is TGCGCCAGCAGCACGGGACGGTCGGGGGAGACCCAGTACTTC. This encodes CASSTGRSGETQYF.

The chain joins TRBV28 to TRBJ1-2, with D tentatively TRBD1 (5 bases). With 3 bases removed from V and 6 bases from J, the gap between germline ends came to 11 bases. Germline values: CDR1 MDHEN, CDR2 SYDVKM. The CDR3 runs to 13 residues. The DNA for the CDR3 is TGTGCCAGCAGTTTCAGGGAAAAAAATGGCTACACCTTC. It is translated as CASSFREKNGYTF.